These T cell receptor beta chains were read from a single sample in a study of cytomegalovirus exposure and HLA in healthy donors. TCRdb's table, derived via immunoSEQ multiplex PCR, lists solely in-frame clones and lacks some. This sample has approximately 80,000 clones; 65% to 80% occur once, and the top ten carry around 4.3%. The sample comprised PBMCs. The receptors stem from a man between 60 and 75 years old in good health and CMV-seronegative. Each CDR3 is given with its conserved first and last residue. D genes are given only for firm matches.

TRBJ1-1 | TRBV4-2 | . | CASSQRGLTEAFF
TRBJ2-2 | TRBV7-9 | . | CASSSRGGLTNTGELFF
TRBJ2-3 | TRBV29-1 | TRBD1 | CSGDRGTDTQYF
TRBJ2-3 | TRBV15 | . | CATTRPSTDTQYF
TRBJ1-5 | TRBV6-5 | . | CASSGEGVSNQPQHF
TRBJ1-5 | TRBV12-5 | TRBD1 | CASGPGGNQPQHF
TRBJ2-5 | TRBV5-1 | TRBD2 | CASSLESSGGVETQYF
TRBJ1-4 | TRBV2 | TRBD1 | CASMEDRGNFNSEKLFF
TRBJ2-7 | TRBV7-9 | . | CASSLQFYEQYF
TRBJ2-1 | TRBV27 | TRBD2 | CASSHGLAGGPNNEQFF
TRBJ2-1 | TRBV11-1 | TRBD1 | CASRLDRDYNEQFF
TRBJ2-1 | TRBV12-5 | . | CASGSDIYNEQFF
TRBJ1-1 | TRBV4-1 | TRBD1 | CASSQFGQGAEAFF
TRBJ1-2 | TRBV9 | . | CASSVGDWGDGYTF
TRBJ2-3 | TRBV7-3 | TRBD2 | CASSLSGGARTDTQYF
TRBJ1-4 | TRBV4-1 | TRBD1 | CASSPGQGGFANEKLFF
TRBJ2-7 | TRBV7-2 | TRBD2 | CASSPGLGVSYEQYF
TRBJ2-3 | TRBV13 | TRBD2 | CASSLGGGSQRSPRAQYF
TRBJ1-1 | TRBV25-1 | . | CASSEYEQNTEAFF
TRBJ2-5 | TRBV6-5 | . | CASSPDSLEETQYF
TRBJ2-3 | TRBV7-9 | . | CASSLVIAEDGDTQYF
TRBJ2-7 | TRBV5-6 | . | CASSLVWSANSYEQYF
TRBJ1-5 | TRBV6-5 | . | CASSLRGGFQPQHF
TRBJ1-1 | TRBV5-1 | . | CASSLGLGLPGTEAFF
TRBJ1-5 | TRBV5-6 | . | CASSRGQMNQPQHF
TRBJ2-3 | TRBV4-1 | . | CASSQSLAMSTDTQYF
TRBJ2-7 | TRBV5-6 | . | CASSLAVTSYEQYF
TRBJ2-1 | TRBV10-1 | . | CASSASGLGNEQFF
TRBJ1-2 | TRBV19 | . | CASSIGAGSAGYTF
TRBJ2-2 | TRBV18 | . | CASPTGETTGSGELFF
TRBJ1-2 | TRBV7-9 | . | CSSSDMALRAHTLYGYTF
TRBJ2-3 | TRBV4-1 | TRBD2 | CASSQGGGGGASRTDTQYF
TRBJ1-1 | TRBV7-3 | . | CASSQTTAPNTEAFF
TRBJ2-5 | TRBV6-5 | TRBD1 | CASSRGQGGTQYF
TRBJ2-2 | TRBV7-3 | . | CASSHGGRAGELFF
TRBJ2-7 | TRBV18 | . | CASSPSGEQYF
TRBJ2-5 | TRBV25-1 | . | CASSPRTKKETQYF
TRBJ1-1 | TRBV30 | . | CAWIDGGGAFF
TRBJ1-1 | TRBV18 | . | CASSPPGADPAFF
TRBJ2-5 | TRBV5-4 | . | CASSFGSVRETQYF
TRBJ2-2 | TRBV30 | . | CAWSVRGGELFF
TRBJ1-1 | TRBV19 | . | CASSSGLATEAFF
TRBJ2-3 | TRBV5-1 | . | CASSPYGDTQYF
TRBJ1-4 | TRBV5-1 | . | CASSLAPGRMSGANEKLFF
TRBJ1-1 | TRBV29-1 | . | CSVGVTVEAFF
TRBJ1-5 | TRBV11-2 | TRBD1 | CASSSQGWFDIRNQPQHF
TRBJ2-7 | TRBV5-6 | TRBD2 | CASSFSGGAGIGEQYF
TRBJ2-3 | TRBV5-6 | TRBD2 | CASSLLAGPTDTQYF
TRBJ1-1 | TRBV5-1 | . | CASSSGGLRGITEAFF